The T cell receptor beta chain under discussion was sequenced for a study of cytomegalovirus exposure and HLA in healthy donors. Study-level points and caveats: The study dropped some indistinguishable V segments, TRBV6-2 and TRBV6-3 among them.

It was with 60 Vbeta and 13 Jbeta primers that the PCR ran. Measured with immunoSEQ multiplex PCR; TCRdb has only the in-frame clones, and not every one. The sample records 100,000 to 150,000 clones, roughly four fifths being singletons. This CDR3 region has 16 residues. The J segment lost 3 bases and the V segment lost 3 bases, leaving 6 bases of the junction unmatched. CDR1 LNHDA and CDR2 SQIVND come from the germline V gene (reference sequence). Worth noting for this clone: What it recognizes is unknown.

The chain has TRBV19 and TRBJ2-1; 9 nucleotides line up with TRBD2. This clonotype originated in a male donor in good health and CMV-seronegative. What was sequenced was PBMCs. The CDR3 DNA is TGTGCCAGTAGTATCTTGGCGGGAGGGAACTACAATGAGCAGTTCTTC. This gives the protein CASSILAGGNYNEQFF.